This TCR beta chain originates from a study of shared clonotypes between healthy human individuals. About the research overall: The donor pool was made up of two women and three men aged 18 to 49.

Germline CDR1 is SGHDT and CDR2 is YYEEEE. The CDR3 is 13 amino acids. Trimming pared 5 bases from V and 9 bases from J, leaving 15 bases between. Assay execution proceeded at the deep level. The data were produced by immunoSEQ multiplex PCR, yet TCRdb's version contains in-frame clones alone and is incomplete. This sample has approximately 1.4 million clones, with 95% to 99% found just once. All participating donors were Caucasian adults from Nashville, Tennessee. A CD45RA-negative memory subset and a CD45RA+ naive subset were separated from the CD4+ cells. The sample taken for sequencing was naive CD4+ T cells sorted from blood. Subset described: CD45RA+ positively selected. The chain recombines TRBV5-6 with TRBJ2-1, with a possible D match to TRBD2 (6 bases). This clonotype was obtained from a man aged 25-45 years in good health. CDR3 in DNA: TGTGCCAGCAGGGGGACTCCCTCGGGTGAGCAGTTCTTC. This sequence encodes CASRGTPSGEQFF.